A selection of T cell receptor beta chains follows, all from one sample in a study of cytomegalovirus exposure and HLA in healthy donors. Profiled with immunoSEQ multiplex PCR; TCRdb holds only in-frame clones, not every one. The sample holds approximately 140,000 clones, 75% to 85% seen once. The sequencing input was PBMCs. These receptors originate from a middle-aged woman in good health and CMV-seropositive. Each CDR3 is given with its conserved first and last residue. Each record gives: clone size, J gene, V gene, D gene, CDR3 length, CDR3 protein, CDR3 DNA. The D gene is left open where the match is weak. Only some rows state a clone size, as once, few, many or a class for expanded clones.

clone_size: .; j_call: TRBJ2-3; v_call: TRBV5-4; d_call: .; cdr3_length: 13; cdr3_aa: CASSAELADTQYF; cdr3_nt: TGTGCCAGCAGCGCCGAGTTAGCCGATACGCAGTATTTT
clone_size: .; j_call: TRBJ2-1; v_call: TRBV5-4; d_call: .; cdr3_length: 15; cdr3_aa: CASSPHGAGYNEQFF; cdr3_nt: TGTGCCAGCAGCCCCCATGGTGCGGGGTACAATGAGCAGTTCTTC
clone_size: once; j_call: TRBJ2-5; v_call: TRBV19; d_call: .; cdr3_length: 15; cdr3_aa: CASSIIWGPGETQYF; cdr3_nt: TGTGCCAGTAGTATCATTTGGGGGCCGGGCGAGACCCAGTACTTC
clone_size: few; j_call: TRBJ2-2; v_call: TRBV2; d_call: .; cdr3_length: 14; cdr3_aa: CASSGLRDTGELFF; cdr3_nt: TGTGCCAGCAGTGGCCTCAGGGACACCGGGGAGCTGTTTTTT
clone_size: .; j_call: TRBJ2-7; v_call: TRBV7-6; d_call: TRBD2; cdr3_length: 16; cdr3_aa: CASSLTPAGGPHEQYF; cdr3_nt: TGTGCCAGCAGCTTAACTCCGGCGGGAGGCCCTCACGAGCAGTACTTC
clone_size: few; j_call: TRBJ2-7; v_call: TRBV11-3; d_call: .; cdr3_length: 13; cdr3_aa: CASSFSGSTKQYF; cdr3_nt: TGTGCCAGCAGCTTTAGCGGATCTACGAAGCAGTACTTC
clone_size: .; j_call: TRBJ1-1; v_call: TRBV5-1; d_call: .; cdr3_length: 14; cdr3_aa: CASSLRGMGTEAFF; cdr3_nt: TGCGCCAGCAGCTTGAGGGGGATGGGCACTGAAGCTTTCTTT
clone_size: .; j_call: TRBJ1-5; v_call: TRBV19; d_call: .; cdr3_length: 12; cdr3_aa: CASSIAGSAQHF; cdr3_nt: TGTGCCAGTAGTATAGCGGGTTCAGCCCAGCATTTT
clone_size: few; j_call: TRBJ2-1; v_call: TRBV5-1; d_call: TRBD2; cdr3_length: 14; cdr3_aa: CASRPGLAVREQFF; cdr3_nt: TGCGCCAGCCGACCGGGACTAGCGGTAAGGGAGCAGTTCTTC
clone_size: few; j_call: TRBJ1-5; v_call: TRBV19; d_call: .; cdr3_length: 12; cdr3_aa: CASSSGLRPQHF; cdr3_nt: TGTGCCAGTAGTTCAGGGTTGCGGCCCCAGCATTTT
clone_size: .; j_call: TRBJ1-1; v_call: TRBV10-1; d_call: .; cdr3_length: 13; cdr3_aa: CASRLTTNTEAFF; cdr3_nt: TGCGCCAGCAGACTAACTACGAACACTGAAGCTTTCTTT
clone_size: .; j_call: TRBJ1-3; v_call: TRBV19; d_call: .; cdr3_length: 13; cdr3_aa: CASQDTLGNTIYF; cdr3_nt: TGTGCCAGTCAGGACACACTTGGAAACACCATATATTTT
clone_size: .; j_call: TRBJ2-3; v_call: TRBV19; d_call: .; cdr3_length: 15; cdr3_aa: CASSIGTASTDTQYF; cdr3_nt: TGTGCCAGTAGTATAGGGACAGCTAGCACAGATACGCAGTATTTT
clone_size: .; j_call: TRBJ2-5; v_call: TRBV5-4; d_call: TRBD2; cdr3_length: 14; cdr3_aa: CASRSGLAQETQYF; cdr3_nt: TGTGCCAGCAGATCGGGACTAGCGCAAGAGACCCAGTACTTC
clone_size: few; j_call: TRBJ2-7; v_call: TRBV6-5; d_call: .; cdr3_length: 12; cdr3_aa: CASTSDSYEQYF; cdr3_nt: TGTGCCAGCACCTCGGACAGTTACGAGCAGTACTTC
clone_size: few; j_call: TRBJ1-5; v_call: TRBV28; d_call: .; cdr3_length: 13; cdr3_aa: CASSLLGDQPQHF; cdr3_nt: TGTGCCAGCAGTTTACTGGGAGATCAGCCCCAGCATTTT
clone_size: .; j_call: TRBJ1-3; v_call: TRBV7-2; d_call: .; cdr3_length: 16; cdr3_aa: CASSYLSASSGNTIYF; cdr3_nt: TGTGCCAGCAGCTACCTCTCAGCGAGCTCTGGAAACACCATATATTTT
clone_size: once; j_call: TRBJ2-7; v_call: TRBV28; d_call: TRBD2; cdr3_length: 14; cdr3_aa: CASSFAGEPSEQYF; cdr3_nt: TGTGCCAGCAGTTTCGCGGGAGAACCCTCCGAGCAGTACTTC
clone_size: once; j_call: TRBJ2-7; v_call: TRBV4-1; d_call: .; cdr3_length: 15; cdr3_aa: CASSQDQNPSYEQYF; cdr3_nt: TGCGCCAGCAGCCAAGATCAAAATCCCTCCTACGAGCAGTACTTC
clone_size: .; j_call: TRBJ1-1; v_call: TRBV11-2; d_call: .; cdr3_length: 14; cdr3_aa: CASSLGNRNTEAFF; cdr3_nt: TGTGCCAGCAGCTTAGGAAACAGGAACACTGAAGCTTTCTTT
clone_size: .; j_call: TRBJ2-7; v_call: TRBV28; d_call: .; cdr3_length: 13; cdr3_aa: CASSSRQLYEQYF; cdr3_nt: TGTGCCAGCAGTTCGAGACAGCTCTACGAGCAGTACTTC
clone_size: .; j_call: TRBJ1-1; v_call: TRBV14; d_call: .; cdr3_length: 16; cdr3_aa: CASSQGSRNMNTEAFF; cdr3_nt: TGTGCCAGCAGCCAAGGGTCCAGGAACATGAACACTGAAGCTTTCTTT
clone_size: .; j_call: TRBJ2-7; v_call: TRBV6-6; d_call: TRBD2; cdr3_length: 14; cdr3_aa: CASSLSGTNYEQYF; cdr3_nt: TGTGCCAGCAGTTTGTCAGGGACTAACTACGAGCAGTACTTC
clone_size: .; j_call: TRBJ2-5; v_call: TRBV7-2; d_call: .; cdr3_length: 13; cdr3_aa: CASSLVGLPTQYF; cdr3_nt: TGTGCCAGCAGCTTAGTGGGGCTCCCAACCCAGTACTTC
clone_size: .; j_call: TRBJ2-7; v_call: TRBV27; d_call: .; cdr3_length: 11; cdr3_aa: CASAHSGEQYF; cdr3_nt: TGTGCCAGCGCACACTCGGGCGAGCAGTACTTC
clone_size: .; j_call: TRBJ2-3; v_call: TRBV6-5; d_call: .; cdr3_length: 15; cdr3_aa: CASSPGGRGTDTQYF; cdr3_nt: TGTGCCAGCAGCCCCGGGGGGCGGGGGACAGATACGCAGTATTTT
clone_size: few; j_call: TRBJ2-2; v_call: TRBV6-5; d_call: TRBD2; cdr3_length: 15; cdr3_aa: CASKAGFANTGELFF; cdr3_nt: TGTGCCAGCAAAGCGGGGTTCGCGAACACCGGGGAGCTGTTTTTT
clone_size: .; j_call: TRBJ2-7; v_call: TRBV27; d_call: TRBD2; cdr3_length: 13; cdr3_aa: CASMSSGSIEQYF; cdr3_nt: TGTGCCAGCATGTCTAGCGGGAGCATCGAGCAGTACTTC
clone_size: .; j_call: TRBJ2-1; v_call: TRBV19; d_call: .; cdr3_length: 16; cdr3_aa: CASSGLAIPSYNEQFF; cdr3_nt: TGTGCCAGTAGTGGCCTAGCGATCCCTTCCTACAATGAGCAGTTCTTC
clone_size: few; j_call: TRBJ2-7; v_call: TRBV11-2; d_call: .; cdr3_length: 14; cdr3_aa: CASSFSQGPYEQYF; cdr3_nt: TGTGCCAGCAGCTTCTCGCAGGGTCCCTACGAGCAGTACTTC
clone_size: .; j_call: TRBJ2-3; v_call: TRBV11-3; d_call: TRBD2; cdr3_length: 14; cdr3_aa: CASSISGGPDTQYF; cdr3_nt: TGTGCCAGCAGCATTTCGGGGGGGCCAGATACGCAGTATTTT
clone_size: .; j_call: TRBJ2-2; v_call: TRBV4-1; d_call: .; cdr3_length: 15; cdr3_aa: CASSPRTAYTGELFF; cdr3_nt: TGCGCCAGCAGCCCCAGGACAGCCTACACCGGGGAGCTGTTTTTT
clone_size: once; j_call: TRBJ1-1; v_call: TRBV27; d_call: TRBD1; cdr3_length: 14; cdr3_aa: CASSFTGGATEAFF; cdr3_nt: TGTGCCAGCAGTTTTACAGGGGGTGCCACTGAAGCTTTCTTT
clone_size: .; j_call: TRBJ1-2; v_call: TRBV7-2; d_call: .; cdr3_length: 15; cdr3_aa: CASIQVQGPNYGYTF; cdr3_nt: TGTGCCAGCATCCAGGTGCAGGGTCCCAACTATGGCTACACCTTC
clone_size: .; j_call: TRBJ2-2; v_call: TRBV6-1; d_call: .; cdr3_length: 15; cdr3_aa: CASRRTTANTGELFF; cdr3_nt: TGTGCCAGCAGACGGACTACCGCGAACACCGGGGAGCTGTTTTTT
clone_size: .; j_call: TRBJ2-7; v_call: TRBV5-3; d_call: .; cdr3_length: 15; cdr3_aa: CARSSLGTYKSEQYF; cdr3_nt: TGTGCCAGAAGCTCGTTGGGGACATATAAATCCGAGCAGTACTTC
clone_size: .; j_call: TRBJ1-5; v_call: TRBV18; d_call: TRBD1; cdr3_length: 14; cdr3_aa: CASSPRTGEQPQHF; cdr3_nt: TGTGCCAGCTCCCCTAGGACAGGGGAGCAGCCCCAGCATTTT
clone_size: .; j_call: TRBJ2-5; v_call: TRBV25-1; d_call: .; cdr3_length: 16; cdr3_aa: CASSPHLGEFTETQYF; cdr3_nt: TGTGCCAGCAGTCCTCATCTAGGAGAGTTCACGGAGACCCAGTACTTC
clone_size: .; j_call: TRBJ2-5; v_call: TRBV5-1; d_call: TRBD2; cdr3_length: 16; cdr3_aa: CASSPDSGSRVETQYF; cdr3_nt: TGCGCCAGCAGCCCCGATAGCGGGAGTCGGGTAGAGACCCAGTACTTC
clone_size: .; j_call: TRBJ2-1; v_call: TRBV5-4; d_call: .; cdr3_length: 15; cdr3_aa: CASSLLGAGGDEQFF; cdr3_nt: TGTGCCAGCAGCTTGTTGGGGGCTGGGGGGGATGAGCAGTTCTTC
clone_size: .; j_call: TRBJ2-2; v_call: TRBV27; d_call: .; cdr3_length: 14; cdr3_aa: CASRNVGVTGELFF; cdr3_nt: TGTGCCAGCAGAAACGTAGGGGTCACCGGGGAGCTGTTTTTT
clone_size: .; j_call: TRBJ2-7; v_call: TRBV4-2; d_call: TRBD2; cdr3_length: 14; cdr3_aa: CASSQRTSDYEQYF; cdr3_nt: TGTGCCAGCAGCCAAAGGACTAGCGATTACGAGCAGTACTTC
clone_size: few; j_call: TRBJ1-1; v_call: TRBV25-1; d_call: .; cdr3_length: 16; cdr3_aa: CASTGAGRFGNTEAFF; cdr3_nt: TGTGCCAGCACCGGGGCAGGGAGGTTTGGGAACACTGAAGCTTTCTTT
clone_size: .; j_call: TRBJ2-7; v_call: TRBV29-1; d_call: TRBD1; cdr3_length: 17; cdr3_aa: CSVEYRTGPKSVYEQYF; cdr3_nt: TGCAGCGTTGAATACCGGACAGGGCCCAAATCGGTCTACGAGCAGTACTTC
clone_size: .; j_call: TRBJ2-7; v_call: TRBV18; d_call: .; cdr3_length: 15; cdr3_aa: CASSPMGPHSYEQYF; cdr3_nt: TGTGCCAGCTCACCCATGGGCCCGCACTCCTACGAGCAGTACTTC
clone_size: .; j_call: TRBJ2-2; v_call: TRBV2; d_call: .; cdr3_length: 15; cdr3_aa: CASSWGRANTGELFF; cdr3_nt: TGTGCCAGCAGTTGGGGCCGGGCGAACACCGGGGAGCTGTTTTTT
clone_size: .; j_call: TRBJ2-3; v_call: TRBV7-2; d_call: TRBD1; cdr3_length: 13; cdr3_aa: CASSGQGADTQYF; cdr3_nt: TGTGCCAGCAGCGGACAGGGAGCAGATACGCAGTATTTT
clone_size: .; j_call: TRBJ2-3; v_call: TRBV10-3; d_call: .; cdr3_length: 14; cdr3_aa: CAISDSRSTDTQYF; cdr3_nt: TGTGCCATCAGTGACTCCAGGAGCACAGATACGCAGTATTTT
clone_size: .; j_call: TRBJ2-7; v_call: TRBV9; d_call: .; cdr3_length: 16; cdr3_aa: CASSIGKGGNYYEQYF; cdr3_nt: TGTGCCAGCAGCATAGGGAAGGGGGGGAACTACTACGAGCAGTACTTC
clone_size: .; j_call: TRBJ2-2; v_call: TRBV28; d_call: TRBD1; cdr3_length: 15; cdr3_aa: CASRPATGDTGELFF; cdr3_nt: TGTGCCAGCAGGCCGGCGACAGGGGACACCGGGGAGCTGTTTTTT
clone_size: .; j_call: TRBJ1-2; v_call: TRBV28; d_call: .; cdr3_length: 15; cdr3_aa: CASSWVQGANYGYTF; cdr3_nt: TGTGCCAGCAGTTGGGTACAGGGAGCTAACTATGGCTACACCTTC
clone_size: .; j_call: TRBJ1-1; v_call: TRBV27; d_call: .; cdr3_length: 14; cdr3_aa: CASSPRTENTEAFF; cdr3_nt: TGTGCCAGCAGTCCCCGGACAGAGAACACTGAAGCTTTCTTT
clone_size: .; j_call: TRBJ1-4; v_call: TRBV7-8; d_call: .; cdr3_length: 15; cdr3_aa: CASSSGDWANEKLFF; cdr3_nt: TGTGCCAGCAGCTCAGGGGATTGGGCTAATGAAAAACTGTTTTTT
clone_size: .; j_call: TRBJ2-7; v_call: TRBV18; d_call: TRBD2; cdr3_length: 14; cdr3_aa: CASSRSGRAYEQYF; cdr3_nt: TGTGCCAGCTCACGAAGCGGGAGGGCCTACGAGCAGTACTTC